The rows below give T cell receptor beta chains drawn from one sample of a study of response to subunit inactivated influenza vaccine. TCRdb passed the RT-PCR reads through MiXCR, listing each CDR3 protein once. Seen here are over 650,000 distinct CDR3 sequences, roughly 20% observed once, and the top ten hold roughly a tenth. Sequenced material: PBMCs from blood, taken around 5 days after vaccination. These receptors were obtained from a man between 45 and 60 years old who received an inactivated influenza vaccine. Each CDR3 is given with its conserved first and last residue. The order of the fields is clone size, D gene, V gene, J gene, CDR3 protein, CDR3 DNA. D genes are given only for firm matches. Size values are once, few and many counts, or a class for expanded clones, and some rows have none.

clone_size: few
d_call: TRBD1
v_call: TRBV2
j_call: TRBJ1-2
cdr3_aa: CASTPTGGHYGYTF
cdr3_nt: TGTGCCAGCACTCCGACAGGGGGCCACTATGGCTACACCTTC

clone_size: -
d_call: -
v_call: TRBV6-1
j_call: TRBJ1-1
cdr3_aa: CASREQGWGTEAFF
cdr3_nt: TGTGCCAGCAGAGAACAGGGTTGGGGAACTGAAGCTTTCTTT

clone_size: -
d_call: -
v_call: TRBV6-5
j_call: TRBJ1-1
cdr3_aa: CASSFGHRNTEAFF
cdr3_nt: TGTGCCAGCAGTTTTGGGCATCGGAACACTGAAGCTTTCTTT

clone_size: few
d_call: TRBD2
v_call: TRBV4-3
j_call: TRBJ2-5
cdr3_aa: CASSQVDAPTLGLGSETQYF
cdr3_nt: TGCGCCAGCAGCCAAGTGGACGCACCAACCCTGGGACTAGGGTCGGAGACCCAGTACTTC

clone_size: many
d_call: -
v_call: TRBV5-1
j_call: TRBJ1-1
cdr3_aa: CASSLGGRSNTEAFF
cdr3_nt: TGCGCCAGCAGCTTAGGGGGACGGTCGAACACTGAAGCTTTCTTT

clone_size: few
d_call: -
v_call: TRBV12-3/TRBV12-4
j_call: TRBJ2-7
cdr3_aa: CASSLNSGGPHEQYF
cdr3_nt: TGTGCCAGCAGTTTGAACTCGGGGGGCCCCCACGAGCAGTACTTC

clone_size: -
d_call: -
v_call: TRBV20-1
j_call: TRBJ1-3
cdr3_aa: CSAVGSPGNTIYF
cdr3_nt: TGCAGTGCTGTAGGGAGTCCGGGAAACACCATATATTTT

clone_size: -
d_call: TRBD1
v_call: TRBV6-2/TRBV6-3
j_call: TRBJ2-7
cdr3_aa: CASSYSSGTGLGGLPLSYEQYF
cdr3_nt: TGTGCCAGCAGTTACTCTTCCGGGACAGGGTTGGGGGGACTTCCCTTATCCTACGAGCAGTACTTC

clone_size: few
d_call: TRBD1
v_call: TRBV28
j_call: TRBJ1-1
cdr3_aa: CASGTGMNTEAFF
cdr3_nt: TGTGCCAGCGGGACAGGGATGAACACTGAAGCTTTCTTT

clone_size: few
d_call: -
v_call: TRBV27
j_call: TRBJ2-3
cdr3_aa: CASSFGTVKSTDTQYF
cdr3_nt: TGTGCCAGCAGTTTTGGTACGGTAAAGAGTACAGATACGCAGTATTTT

clone_size: -
d_call: -
v_call: TRBV6-1
j_call: TRBJ1-2
cdr3_aa: CASKSQGGDYGYTF
cdr3_nt: TGTGCCAGCAAAAGTCAGGGAGGTGACTATGGCTACACCTTC

clone_size: many
d_call: -
v_call: TRBV20-1
j_call: TRBJ1-2
cdr3_aa: CSARPQGHGYTF
cdr3_nt: TGCAGTGCTAGGCCACAGGGACATGGCTACACCTTC

clone_size: few
d_call: TRBD1
v_call: TRBV7-2
j_call: TRBJ2-5
cdr3_aa: CASSLGSGTGAPKTQYF
cdr3_nt: TGTGCCAGCAGCTTAGGTAGCGGGACAGGGGCCCCCAAGACCCAGTACTTC

clone_size: few
d_call: -
v_call: TRBV5-1
j_call: TRBJ2-1
cdr3_aa: CASSLDVGVSDEQFF
cdr3_nt: TGCGCCAGCAGCTTGGATGTAGGGGTGAGCGATGAGCAGTTCTTC

clone_size: -
d_call: -
v_call: TRBV10-3
j_call: TRBJ2-4
cdr3_aa: CAIRQVLAKNIQYF
cdr3_nt: TGTGCCATCAGGCAGGTTCTAGCCAAAAACATTCAGTACTTC

clone_size: -
d_call: -
v_call: TRBV9
j_call: TRBJ2-7
cdr3_aa: CASSVAAGPTYEQYF
cdr3_nt: TGTGCCAGCAGCGTAGCGGCGGGTCCAACCTACGAGCAGTACTTC

clone_size: -
d_call: TRBD1
v_call: TRBV18
j_call: TRBJ2-5
cdr3_aa: CASSVGQIQETQYF
cdr3_nt: TGTGCCAGCTCAGTGGGACAGATCCAAGAGACCCAGTACTTC